A single sample is the source of the 14 T cell receptor beta chains below, sequenced in a study of blood T cell repertoires in COVID-19. Sequencing was performed with immunoSEQ multiplex PCR; in TCRdb, only in-frame clones are kept and a portion is missing. This repertoire shows 200,000 to 250,000 clones, less than 85% found once; its top ten account for approximately 4%. What was sequenced was peripheral blood. These receptors were obtained from a woman older than 75 with acute or convalescent COVID-19.

The gene calls are TRBV7-2 and TRBJ2-1; D is perhaps TRBD1 (5 bases). V gave up 4 bases and J gave up 6 bases, with 16 bases separating them. The CDR3 has 15 amino acids. Germline lookup yields CDR1 SGHTA and CDR2 FQGNSA. The CDR3 reads CASSSRNRQFNEQFF. For the CDR3, the DNA is TGTGCCAGCAGCTCTCGCAACCGACAGTTCAATGAGCAGTTCTTC.

The rearrangement joins TRBV2 to TRBJ2-1; D may be TRBD1 (6 bases). Trimming pared 5 bases from V and 4 bases from J, leaving 15 bases between. The CDR3 covers 15 residues. The germline V gene has CDR1 SNHLY and CDR2 FYNNEI. The CDR3 DNA is TGTGCCAGCAGTAAAGGACAGAAAAATTACAATGAGCAGTTCTTC. It translates to CASSKGQKNYNEQFF.

The chain has TRBV7-6 and TRBJ2-1; 10 bases align to TRBD2. After removal of 3 bases from V and 2 bases from J, the junction contained 7 bases not matched to a gene. The germline CDR1 and CDR2 sequences are SGHVS and FNYEAQ. This CDR3 has 17 amino acids. The CDR3 region is CASSLYSGGTTYNEQFF. For the CDR3, the DNA is TGTGCCAGCAGCTTGTATAGCGGGGGGACCACCTACAATGAGCAGTTCTTC.

The rearrangement joins TRBV6-2 or TRBV6-3 to TRBJ2-1, with TRBD1 identical over 8 bases. The CDR3 consists of 16 residues. J lost 5 bases, V lost 2 bases, and 8 bases had no gene match. Germline V CDR1 and CDR2: MNHEY, SVGEGT. The CDR3 loop reads CASSYGAATGDNEQFF. Here the CDR3 DNA reads TGTGCCAGCAGTTACGGTGCGGCGACAGGGGACAATGAGCAGTTCTTC.

The V gene is TRBV7-2, the J gene TRBJ1-2, with 7 nucleotides matching TRBD1. The CDR3 contains 16 residues. Germline V gene data show CDR1 as SGHTA and CDR2 as FQGNSA. V lost 5 bases to trimming and J lost 4 bases; unmatched junction nucleotides: 13. In DNA form, the CDR3 reads TGTGCCAGCAGCATAAGGGGCAGGGGGGTCGGCTATGGCTACACCTTC. Translation gives CASSIRGRGVGYGYTF.

The rearrangement joins TRBV6-5 to TRBJ1-1, with no clear D. CDR1 is MNHEY and CDR2 is SVGAGI in the germline V gene. This CDR3 region has 12 residues. Trimming shortened V by 6 bases and J by 0 bases, and 5 bases separated the two germline ends. CDR3 sequence (DNA): TGTGCCAGCAGCGGGATGAACACTGAAGCTTTCTTT. Its translation: CASSGMNTEAFF.

The V call is TRBV10-3, the J call TRBJ2-5, with D perhaps given as TRBD1 or TRBD2 (7 bases each). This CDR3 region has 12 residues. V lost 10 bases to trimming and J lost 4 bases, with 13 bases between them. CDR1 is ENHRY and CDR2 is SYGVKD in the germline V gene. CDR3 in DNA: TGTGCCACCAGGGGGGGAAGAGAGACCCAGTACTTC. Its protein is CATRGGRETQYF.

This clone was picked up a small number of times. This sequence joins TRBV11-2 and TRBJ1-3, with a weak D call TRBD1 (5 bases). V was cut by 5 bases and J by 3 bases, with 17 bases left in between. Germline CDR1 reads SGHAT; CDR2 reads FQNNGV. CDR3 length: 16 amino acids. As DNA, the CDR3 is TGTGCCAGCAGCCACTTGGGGCAGGTGCATGGAAACACCATATATTTT. Protein product: CASSHLGQVHGNTIYF.

The chain is built from TRBV30 and TRBJ1-5; D remains ambiguous. The V end lost 0 bases, the J end lost 5 bases, and 14 bases lay between the germline ends. The CDR3 is made up of 15 amino acids. Per germline, CDR1 GTSNPN and CDR2 SVGIG (reference sequence). The CDR3 coding sequence is TGTGCCTGGAGTGTAAGGGCCAGCGGCTATCAGCCCCAGCATTTT. This sequence encodes CAWSVRASGYQPQHF.

The rearrangement joins TRBV7-9 to TRBJ1-1, with D possibly matching TRBD1 (5 bases). The CDR3 sequence is 13 residues long. Trimming removed 5 bases at V and 8 bases at J, with 15 bases between. Germline CDR1 and CDR2: SEHNR and FQNEAQ (reference sequence). Written as DNA, the CDR3 is TGTGCCAGCAGCCCCTCAAGGGGCGTGGAAGCTTTCTTT. Translated, it gives CASSPSRGVEAFF.

This clone was counted a single time. CDR3 sequence reads: CASSHRVSTDTQYF. DNA for the CDR3: TGTGCCAGTAGTCACAGGGTGAGCACAGATACGCAGTATTTT. V is TRBV19 and J is TRBJ2-3, with a possible D match to TRBD1 (6 bases). V lost 5 bases, J lost 0 bases, and 9 bases lay in between. CDR3 length: 14 amino acids. Germline loops: CDR1 LNHDA, CDR2 SQIVND (reference sequence).

Only one count was recorded for this clone. The CDR3, as DNA: TGTGCCAGCAGCCAACAGGGGGCCGATCAGCCCCAGCATTTT. Its protein product is CASSQQGADQPQHF. The chain recombines TRBV27 with TRBJ1-5; 9 positions match TRBD1. CDR3 length: 14 residues. Germline CDR1 reads MNHEY; CDR2 reads SMNVEV (reference sequence). The V and J ends lost 6 bases and 5 bases, in that order; junction bases with no gene match: 5.

The chain has TRBV11-2 and TRBJ1-2; 7 nucleotides line up with TRBD1. The V and J ends lost 0 bases and 4 bases, in that order; junction bases with no gene match: 5. This CDR3 comprises 15 residues. Germline V gives CDR1 SGHAT, CDR2 FQNNGV. The CDR3 sequence is CASSLDLRTGYGYTF. CDR3 coding DNA: TGTGCCAGCAGCTTAGATCTCCGGACAGGCTATGGCTACACCTTC.

The gene calls are TRBV5-4 and TRBJ1-2, with D tentatively TRBD1 (5 bases). CDR3 length: 15 residues. Looked up from germline, CDR1 is SGHNT and CDR2 is YYREEE (reference sequence). Trimming removed 4 bases at V and 4 bases at J, with 17 bases between. The CDR3 loop is CASSPSGGTPYGYTF. As DNA, the CDR3 is TGTGCCAGCAGCCCTTCGGGGGGAACCCCCTATGGCTACACCTTC.